What follows are 32 T cell receptor beta chains derived from one specimen sequenced in a study of blood T cell repertoires in COVID-19. TCRdb keeps only in-frame clones here, not all; method: immunoSEQ multiplex PCR. Among about 410,000 clones listed, about nine tenths were seen once. Sequences were obtained from peripheral blood. The receptor set was obtained from a woman under 40 with active or convalescent COVID-19.

Here the CDR3 reads CASSPNSDAGEKLFF. The CDR3 bases are TGTGCCAGTAGTCCCAACTCTGACGCGGGGGAAAAACTGTTTTTT. The V gene is TRBV19, the J gene TRBJ1-4, with D unresolved. Looked up from germline, CDR1 is LNHDA and CDR2 is SQIVND (reference sequence). The CDR3 has 15 amino acids. Trimming stripped 5 bases from V and 8 bases from J, with 18 bases between. The full variable domain, completed using reference TRBV19 and TRBJ1-4, is DGGITQSPKYLFRKEGQNVTLSCEQNLNHDAMYWYRQDPGQGLRLIYYSQIVNDFQKGDIAEGYSVSREKKESFPLTVTSAQKNPTAFYLCASSPNSDAGEKLFFGSGTQLSVL.

The CDR3 nucleotides are TGTGCCAGCAGTGAGTTAACAGGGGATGATGGCTACACCTTC. It codes for CASSELTGDDGYTF. The rearrangement joins TRBV2 to TRBJ1-2; 7 bases align to TRBD1. Germline CDR1 and CDR2: SNHLY and FYNNEI. The V gene end was trimmed by 3 bases and the J gene end by 6 bases; junction bases not matched to a gene: 7. This CDR3 has 14 residues. Based on the CDR3 plus reference TRBV2 and TRBJ1-2, the full variable domain is EPEVTQTPSHQVTQMGQEVILRCVPISNHLYFYWYRQILGQKVEFLVSFYNNEISEKSEIFDDQFSVERPDGSNFTLKIRSTKLEDSAMYFCASSELTGDDGYTFGSGTRLTVV.

This clone has a single count. The J gene is TRBJ1-1, the V gene TRBV5-8, with D perhaps TRBD1 (5 bases). Trimming took off 0 bases at V and 4 bases at J, with 10 bases between the two ends. CDR3 length: 14 residues. Germline V gene data show CDR1 as SGHTS and CDR2 as YDEGEE. Written as DNA, the CDR3 is TGTGCCAGCAGCTTGGGGGCGGGGGTCACTGAAGCTTTCTTT. Residues: CASSLGAGVTEAFF.

The V and J genes are TRBV29-1 and TRBJ2-5; 7 positions match TRBD2. The CDR3 covers 11 residues. The V gene end was trimmed by 7 bases and the J gene end by 5 bases; junction bases not matched to a gene: 4. Germline V gene lookup returns CDR1 SQVTM and CDR2 ANQGSEA. The CDR3 sequence is CSAREGETQYF. The DNA of the CDR3 is TGCAGCGCCAGGGAGGGTGAGACCCAGTACTTC.

CDR3 sequence reads: CASSLERAPLNTEAFF. The CDR3 DNA follows: TGTGCCAGCAGCTTAGAGAGGGCCCCCTTGAACACTGAAGCTTTCTTT. The chain combines TRBV7-8 with TRBJ1-1; D is undetermined. In germline, CDR1 is SGHVS, CDR2 FQNEAQ. V lost 1 base and J lost 0, with 12 bases in between. The CDR3 is 16 amino acids.

The rearrangement links TRBV6-5 to TRBJ1-6, with 7 bases that match TRBD1. The V gene end was trimmed by 5 bases and the J gene end by 3 bases; junction bases not matched to a gene: 4. This CDR3 comprises 15 residues. Germline assignment: CDR1 MNHEY and CDR2 SVGAGI. In nucleotides, the CDR3 is TGTGCCAGCAGTCGGGGGACAGTCTATAATTCACCCCTCCACTTT. This encodes CASSRGTVYNSPLHF.

This chain joins TRBV19 and TRBJ2-7, with 9 bases fitting TRBD1. CDR3 size: 13 residues. Losses at the gene ends were 6 bases for V and 7 bases for J; bases not matched to a gene: 7. Germline V gene data show CDR1 as LNHDA and CDR2 as SQIVND (reference sequence). The CDR3 spells CASRGDRAGEQYF. DNA of the CDR3: TGTGCCAGTAGGGGGGACAGGGCAGGTGAGCAGTACTTC.

The chain couples TRBV5-1 to TRBJ2-1; possibly TRBD2 for D (6 bases). The CDR3 has 15 residues. Germline values: CDR1 SGHRS, CDR2 YFSETQ. V lost 2 bases to trimming and J lost 6 bases, with 15 bases between them. CDR3 residues: CASSLVTGVSNEQFF. The CDR3 DNA is TGCGCCAGCAGCTTAGTAACGGGAGTTTCCAATGAGCAGTTCTTC. Filled out from reference TRBV5-1 and TRBJ2-1, the complete variable domain reads KAGVTQTPRYLIKTRGQQVTLSCSPISGHRSVSWYQQTPGQGLQFLFEYFSETQRNKGNFPGRFSGRQFSNSRSEMNVSTLELGDSALYLCASSLVTGVSNEQFFGPGTRLTVL.

The chain combines TRBV20-1 with TRBJ2-1, with TRBD2 identical over 7 bases. J was trimmed by 4 bases and V by 3 bases; bases with no gene match: 6. CDR3 length: 14 amino acids. From germline, CDR1 is DFQATT and CDR2 SNEGSKA (reference sequence). The CDR3 spells CSASPSGTYNEQFF. The CDR3 region has the DNA TGCAGTGCTAGTCCCAGCGGGACGTACAATGAGCAGTTCTTC.

CDR3 bases: TGTGCCAGCAGCTTTAGCACCGTGGGCCGGAGGTCTGGGGCCAACGTCCTGACTTTC. It is translated as CASSFSTVGRRSGANVLTF. This sequence joins TRBV13 and TRBJ2-6, with a possible D match to TRBD2 (5 bases). The V end lost 3 bases, the J end lost 1 base, and 19 bases lay between the germline ends. This CDR3 has 19 amino acids. Germline V lookup: CDR1 PRHDT, CDR2 FYEKMQ (reference sequence). Supplemented by reference TRBV13 and TRBJ2-6, the full variable domain reads AAGVIQSPRHLIKEKRETATLKCYPIPRHDTVYWYQQGPGQDPQFLISFYEKMQSDKGSIPDRFSAQQFSDYHSELNMSSLELGDSALYFCASSFSTVGRRSGANVLTFGAGSRLTVL.

This chain uses TRBV3-1 (or the pseudogene TRBV3-2) with TRBJ1-5; a weak D match, TRBD1 (6 bases). The V end lost 1 base, the J end lost 5 bases, and 12 bases lay between the germline ends. Germline CDR1 is LGHDT and CDR2 is YNNKEL (reference sequence). CDR3 length: 15 residues. DNA for the CDR3: TGTGCCAGCAGCCAAGCAAGGGGGTCGCATCAGCCCCAGCATTTT. This codes for CASSQARGSHQPQHF.

CDR3 nucleotide sequence: TGTGCCAGCTCACCACGGGGGGGCACTGAAGCTTTCTTT. This gives the protein CASSPRGGTEAFF. The J gene is TRBJ1-1, the V gene TRBV18, with a weak D call TRBD1 (5 bases). The CDR3 covers 13 residues. Germline values: CDR1 KGHSH, CDR2 LQKENI. Trimming pared 1 base from V and 4 bases from J, leaving 7 bases between.

The V and J genes are TRBV19 and TRBJ1-2; the match to TRBD1 covers 9 bases. The CDR3 loop spans 16 amino acids. Germline V gene data show CDR1 as LNHDA and CDR2 as SQIVND (reference sequence). Trimming removed 5 bases from V and 4 bases from J; junction bases left unmatched: 11. This CDR3 reads CASSQTGGGLRYGYTF. The CDR3, as DNA: TGTGCCAGTAGTCAGACAGGGGGAGGTCTACGCTATGGCTACACCTTC.

This clone was detected a few times. J is TRBJ2-7 and V is TRBV4-1; TRBD1 might be the D (7 bases). The germline V gene has CDR1 MGHRA and CDR2 YSYEKL. The CDR3 runs 17 residues. Trimming shortened V by 0 bases and J by 3 bases, and 18 bases separated the two germline ends. The DNA for the CDR3 is TGCGCCAGCAGCCAAGATCGGGCGGGACAGAGAGACTACGAGCAGTACTTC. Translated, it gives CASSQDRAGQRDYEQYF.

The chain joins TRBV6-5 to TRBJ1-1; D possibly corresponds to TRBD1 (5 bases). CDR3 length: 14 amino acids. Trimming shortened V by 11 bases and J by 3 bases, and 19 bases separated the two germline ends. Germline V gene sequence: CDR1 MNHEY, CDR2 SVGAGI. CDR3 in amino acids: CAVFDRNPDTEAFF. The CDR3, as DNA: TGTGCCGTTTTTGACAGAAATCCGGACACTGAAGCTTTCTTT.

V gene TRBV19 combines with J gene TRBJ1-2; tentatively, D is TRBD1 (5 bases). This CDR3 spans 12 amino acids. The germline V gene encodes CDR1 LNHDA and CDR2 SQIVND (reference sequence). V gave up 5 bases and J gave up 11 bases, with 15 bases separating them. The CDR3 reads CASSFQGQLYTF. As DNA, the CDR3 is TGTGCCAGTAGTTTCCAGGGCCAACTATACACCTTC.

The V gene is TRBV5-1, the J gene TRBJ2-1; 7 bases agree with TRBD1. The length of the CDR3 is 15 residues. Germline V gives CDR1 SGHRS, CDR2 YFSETQ. The junction had 9 bases not matched to a gene; V was cut back by 4 bases and J by 5 bases. CDR3 loop: CASSPQGPLNNEQFF. CDR3 nucleotides: TGCGCCAGCAGCCCACAGGGGCCCCTCAACAATGAGCAGTTCTTC.

The gene calls are TRBV27 and TRBJ1-1; D uncertain. Deletions cut 5 bases from V and 1 base from J, with 14 bases between. CDR1 is MNHEY, CDR2 SMNVEV, per germline (reference sequence). CDR3 size: 15 residues. In DNA form, the CDR3 reads TGTGCCAGCAGTAGCTACAGAATTGGGAACACTGAAGCTTTCTTT. Translation gives CASSSYRIGNTEAFF.

The V gene is TRBV6-5, the J gene TRBJ1-5; no definite D call. Germline V lookup: CDR1 MNHEY, CDR2 SVGAGI. The CDR3 is 14 residues long. Trimming left V 8 bases short and J 2 bases short, with 13 bases between. CDR3 loop: CASERGTGNQPQHF. The CDR3 bases are TGTGCCAGCGAACGTGGTACAGGCAATCAGCCCCAGCATTTT.

CDR3 amino acids: CASSYPSRSTDTQYF. DNA for the CDR3: TGTGCCAGCAGTTACCCTAGTAGGAGCACAGATACGCAGTATTTT. V and J are TRBV6-6 and TRBJ2-3; D remains unclear. Per the germline V gene, CDR1 is MNHNY and CDR2 is SVGAGI (reference sequence). Between the trimmed V and J ends, which lost 2 bases and 0 bases, there was a span of 9 bases. The CDR3 length is 15 residues.

The chain uses TRBV3-1 (or the pseudogene TRBV3-2) and TRBJ1-4; the D is unclear. This CDR3 comprises 15 residues. The V and J ends lost 5 bases and 0 bases respectively, with 10 bases between them. Per germline, CDR1 LGHDT and CDR2 YNNKEL (reference sequence). CDR3 sequence: CASSWARSTNEKLFF. CDR3 DNA sequence: TGTGCCAGCAGCTGGGCGCGTTCAACTAATGAAAAACTGTTTTTT.

Of note for this clone: This same CDR3 is encoded by further DNA sequences in the sample. The J gene is TRBJ1-1, the V gene TRBV19; tentatively, D is TRBD1 (5 bases). Trimming removed 5 bases from V and 2 bases from J, with 9 bases in between. Germline CDR1 reads LNHDA; CDR2 reads SQIVND (reference sequence). The CDR3 loop spans 13 amino acids. The CDR3 DNA sequence: TGTGCCAGTAGTGGGACTCTCAACACTGAAGCTTTCTTT. It yields the protein CASSGTLNTEAFF.

The CDR3 DNA reads as TGTGCCAGCTCACCCCCAGGGGGCCTGAGCAATCAGCCCCAGCATTTT. It yields the protein CASSPPGGLSNQPQHF. The chain is built from TRBV18 and TRBJ1-5; 8 bases are shared with TRBD1. Germline V lookup: CDR1 KGHSH, CDR2 LQKENI. The CDR3 loop spans 16 amino acids. With 3 bases clipped from V and 1 base from J, the junction kept 5 bases outside the gene matches. The complete variable domain, with remaining parts taken from reference TRBV18 and TRBJ1-5, reads NAGVMQNPRHLVRRRGQEARLRCSPMKGHSHVYWYRQLPEEGLKFMVYLQKENIIDESGMPKERFSAEFPKEGPSILRIQQVVRGDSAAYFCASSPPGGLSNQPQHFGDGTRLSIL.

This clone appeared a single time. The J gene is TRBJ1-3, the V gene TRBV12-3 or TRBV12-4; D not resolved. Between the trimmed V and J ends, which lost 11 bases and 1 base, there was a span of 6 bases. This CDR3 is 11 amino acids long. The CDR3 DNA follows: TGTGCCGCGGGATCTGGAAACACCATATATTTT. It codes for CAAGSGNTIYF.

The V call is TRBV19, the J call TRBJ1-5; possibly TRBD1 for D (5 bases). Germline values: CDR1 LNHDA, CDR2 SQIVND (reference sequence). The CDR3 covers 14 residues. V shed 7 bases and J shed 7 bases, with 17 bases lying between them. The CDR3 is CASTVDKSVQPQHF. CDR3 DNA: TGTGCCAGTACCGTGGACAAGTCCGTCCAGCCCCAGCATTTT.

The gene calls are TRBV6-5 and TRBJ2-3, with TRBD1 as a possible D gene (6 bases). This CDR3 contains 16 residues. Between the trimmed V and J ends, which lost 3 bases and 3 bases, there was a span of 16 bases. CDR1 MNHEY and CDR2 SVGAGI come from the germline V gene. Here the CDR3 DNA reads TGTGCCAGCAGTTATTACGCCAGGGGCGCAACAGATACGCAGTATTTT. Amino acids: CASSYYARGATDTQYF.

This clone turned up a few times. V gene TRBV12-2 combines with J gene TRBJ1-4. TRBV12-2 is a pseudogene segment. This CDR3 region has 20 residues. The CDR3 DNA sequence: TGTGCAAGTCGCTTAGTTCGGGCGGGTACCGAATCGGCAACTAATGAAAAACTGTTTTTT. It specifies CASRLVRAGTESATNEKLFF.

Note on this clone: At one of its ends the junction is not consistent with the germline gene, which may arise from a read error. The J gene is TRBJ2-3, the V gene TRBV3-1 (or the pseudogene TRBV3-2); 8 positions agree with TRBD2. The V gene's germline CDR1 is LGHDT and CDR2 YNNKEL (reference sequence). The CDR3 contains 13 residues. CDR3 bases: TGTGCCAGCAGCCAAGACTGGAGCGGGGGAATGGATTTT. It yields the protein CASSQDWSGGMDF.

This rearrangement joins TRBV24-1 to TRBJ2-7, with TRBD1 matching 7 bases. Germline CDR1 is KGHDR and CDR2 is SFDVKD. This CDR3 has 15 residues. J lost 1 base, V lost 4 bases, and 6 bases had no gene match. The CDR3 spells CATSDQQGRSYEQYF. In DNA form, the CDR3 reads TGTGCCACCAGTGACCAACAGGGGAGATCCTACGAGCAGTACTTC.

The chain employs TRBV5-5 and TRBJ2-5; maybe TRBD2 (5 bases). Per the germline V gene, CDR1 is SGHKS and CDR2 is YYEKEE (reference sequence). The V end was cut by 4 bases, the J end by 4 bases, with 20 bases between. This CDR3 spans 16 amino acids. The CDR3 sequence: CASSRLEVSYRETQYF. The CDR3 region has the DNA TGTGCCAGCAGCCGTCTGGAGGTAAGTTATCGAGAGACCCAGTACTTC. The whole variable domain, remainder taken from reference TRBV5-5 and TRBJ2-5, is DAGVTQSPTHLIKTRGQQVTLRCSPISGHKSVSWYQQVLGQGPQFIFQYYEKEERGRGNFPDRFSARQFPNYSSELNVNALLLGDSALYLCASSRLEVSYRETQYFGPGTRLLVL.

This sequence joins TRBV12-3 or TRBV12-4 and TRBJ2-1; D not resolved. The CDR3 has 13 amino acids. The ends were cut back, 4 bases at V and 6 bases at J, with 10 bases in the middle. The CDR3 loop reads CASSSTTANEQFF. The DNA of the CDR3 is TGTGCCAGCAGTTCAACTACCGCCAATGAGCAGTTCTTC.

The V and J genes are TRBV3-1 (or the pseudogene TRBV3-2) and TRBJ2-7; D perhaps matches TRBD1 (5 bases). Trimming removed 4 bases at V and 0 bases at J, with 13 bases between. The CDR3 is made up of 15 amino acids. Germline-derived CDR1 and CDR2 are LGHDT and YNNKEL (reference sequence). CDR3 nucleotides: TGTGCCAGCAGCCGACAGCGATTCAGCTCCTACGAGCAGTACTTC. Encoded protein: CASSRQRFSSYEQYF.